The present TCR beta chain was sequenced within a study of T cells in Graves' hyperthyroidism and ophthalmopathy. Study results and caveats: The model made its ophthalmopathy prediction, and onset followed a median approximately 6 months later. Blood also carried most thyroid clonotypes expanded above 0.001.

Stability of Graves' hyperthyroidism was defined as absent ophthalmopathy progression within 18 months. With a duration under 2 months, the hyperthyroidism was newly diagnosed in patients aged 18 to 65. This clonotype turned up a few times. The antigen is not known. The V and J ends lost 3 bases and 1 base respectively, with 20 bases between them. CDR1 and CDR2 from the germline V gene are SGHRS and YFSETQ. This CDR3 comprises 18 residues. RNA transcripts served as the template for amplifying TCR beta CDR3 regions. The TCR CDR3 was amplified in a first-round RT-PCR using the HTBI primer set. TCRdb passed the multiplex PCR reads through MiXCR, listing each CDR3 protein once. This table has approximately 330,000 distinct CDR3 sequences, 15% to 20% appearing once.

The source of this sequence is a woman in her forties or fifties with Graves' hyperthyroidism. The sequencing input was blood. The chain uses TRBV5-1 and TRBJ2-1; D assignment may be TRBD1 or TRBD2 (6 bases each). The CDR3 loop is CASSYDPGGPGSYNEQFF. CDR3 in DNA: TGCGCCAGCAGCTACGACCCCGGGGGCCCGGGGTCCTACAATGAGCAGTTCTTC.